This T cell receptor (beta chain) derives from a study of Ad26.COV2.S vaccination and SARS-CoV-2 variants. This clone occurred once. The target antigen is unknown. Notes on the study in general: Breadth of non-spike TCRs did not differ between vaccinees and placebo recipients.

The sample's treatment: approximately 18 received Ad26.COV2.S at low or high dose, single or two shots; 5 received placebo; per-sample allocation not given. Samples were taken on day 63 after the first vaccine or placebo injection. The V and J ends lost 3 bases and 4 bases respectively, with 22 bases between them. Germline values: CDR1 SGDLS, CDR2 YYNGEE. The CDR3 runs to 17 residues. Some clones are missing from TCRdb's copy, which holds only in-frame ones; the method was immunoSEQ multiplex PCR. The table lists over 400,000 clones, approximately 92% of them singletons. The rearrangement links TRBV9 to TRBJ1-1; D may be TRBD1 (5 bases). This specimen was peripheral blood, taken in a trial of Ad26.COV2.S vaccine versus placebo. The receptor comes from a person aged 18 to 65 who received the Ad26.COV2.S COVID-19 vaccine or a placebo. Here the CDR3 DNA reads TGTGCCAGCAGCGGCGGCTCAGGACAAGGGTGGGGCACTGAAGCTTTCTTT. Its translation: CASSGGSGQGWGTEAFF.